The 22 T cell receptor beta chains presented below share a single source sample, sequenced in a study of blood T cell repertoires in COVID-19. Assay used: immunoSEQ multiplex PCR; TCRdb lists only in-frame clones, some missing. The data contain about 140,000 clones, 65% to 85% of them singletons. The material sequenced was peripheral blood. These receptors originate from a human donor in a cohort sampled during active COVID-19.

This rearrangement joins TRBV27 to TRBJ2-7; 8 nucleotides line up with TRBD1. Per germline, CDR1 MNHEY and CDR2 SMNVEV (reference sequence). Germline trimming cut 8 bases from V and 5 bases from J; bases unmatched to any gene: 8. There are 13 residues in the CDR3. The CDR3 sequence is CASWGTGRDEQYF. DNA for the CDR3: TGTGCCAGCTGGGGGACAGGTCGGGACGAGCAGTACTTC.

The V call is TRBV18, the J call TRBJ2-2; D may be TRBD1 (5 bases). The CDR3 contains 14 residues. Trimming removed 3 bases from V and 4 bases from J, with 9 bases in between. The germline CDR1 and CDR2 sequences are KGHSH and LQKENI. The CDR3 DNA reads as TGTGCCAGCTCACCGGCAGGGCCCACCGGGGAGCTGTTTTTT. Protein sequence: CASSPAGPTGELFF.

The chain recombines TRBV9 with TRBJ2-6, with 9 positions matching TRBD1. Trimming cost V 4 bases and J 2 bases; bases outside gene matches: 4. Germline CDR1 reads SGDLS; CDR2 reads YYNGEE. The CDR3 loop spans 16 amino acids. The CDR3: CASSPRTGAGANVLTF. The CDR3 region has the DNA TGTGCCAGCAGCCCGCGGACAGGGGCTGGGGCCAACGTCCTGACTTTC.

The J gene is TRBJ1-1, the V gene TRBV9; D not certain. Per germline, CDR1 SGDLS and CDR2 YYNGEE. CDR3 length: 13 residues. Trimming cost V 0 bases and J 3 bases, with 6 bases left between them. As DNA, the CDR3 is TGTGCCAGCAGCGTAGCCGGGGACACTGAAGCTTTCTTT. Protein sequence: CASSVAGDTEAFF.

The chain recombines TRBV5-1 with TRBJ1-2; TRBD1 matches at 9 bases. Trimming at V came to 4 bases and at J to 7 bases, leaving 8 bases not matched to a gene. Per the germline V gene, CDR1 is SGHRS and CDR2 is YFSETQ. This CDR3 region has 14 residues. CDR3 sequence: CASSGDRVWGGYTF. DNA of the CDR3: TGCGCCAGCAGCGGGGACAGGGTCTGGGGTGGCTACACCTTC.

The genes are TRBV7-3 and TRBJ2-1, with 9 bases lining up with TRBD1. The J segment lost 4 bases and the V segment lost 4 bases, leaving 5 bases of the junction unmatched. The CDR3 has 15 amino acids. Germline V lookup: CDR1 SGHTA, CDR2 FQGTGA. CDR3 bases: TGTGCCAGCAGCTCCTCCGGGACAGGGTACAATGAGCAGTTCTTC. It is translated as CASSSSGTGYNEQFF.

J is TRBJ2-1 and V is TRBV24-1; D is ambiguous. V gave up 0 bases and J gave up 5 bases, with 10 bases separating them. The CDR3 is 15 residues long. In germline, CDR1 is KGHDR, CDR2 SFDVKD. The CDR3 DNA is TGTGCCACCAGTGATTTGAGTTGGCAGAACAATGAGCAGTTCTTC. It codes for CATSDLSWQNNEQFF.

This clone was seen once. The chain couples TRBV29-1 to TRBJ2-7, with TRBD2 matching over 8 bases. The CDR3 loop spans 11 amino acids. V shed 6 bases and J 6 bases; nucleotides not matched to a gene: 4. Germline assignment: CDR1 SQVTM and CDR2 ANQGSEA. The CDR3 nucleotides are TGCAGCGTAGCGGCGGGGGGCGAGCAGTACTTC. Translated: CSVAAGGEQYF.

CDR3 protein: CASRPNVRGEQYF. The CDR3 region has the DNA TGTGCCAGCAGGCCTAACGTACGGGGAGAGCAGTACTTC. The rearrangement joins TRBV5-5 to TRBJ2-7; tentative D call: TRBD2 (5 bases). Looked up from germline, CDR1 is SGHKS and CDR2 is YYEKEE (reference sequence). Trimming stripped 5 bases from V and 7 bases from J, with 16 bases between. This CDR3 is built from 13 residues.

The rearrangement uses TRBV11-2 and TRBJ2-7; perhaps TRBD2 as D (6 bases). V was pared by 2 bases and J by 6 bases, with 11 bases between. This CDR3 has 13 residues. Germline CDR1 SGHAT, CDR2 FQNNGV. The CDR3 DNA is TGTGCCAGCAGCTTACTTTTGGAGGGCGAGCAGTACTTC. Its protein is CASSLLLEGEQYF.

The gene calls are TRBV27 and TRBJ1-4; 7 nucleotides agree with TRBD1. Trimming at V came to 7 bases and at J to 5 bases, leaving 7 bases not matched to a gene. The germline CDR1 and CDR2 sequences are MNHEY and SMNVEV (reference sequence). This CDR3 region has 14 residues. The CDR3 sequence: CASNNRGPNEKLFF. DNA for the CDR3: TGTGCCAGCAACAATAGGGGGCCAAATGAAAAACTGTTTTTT.

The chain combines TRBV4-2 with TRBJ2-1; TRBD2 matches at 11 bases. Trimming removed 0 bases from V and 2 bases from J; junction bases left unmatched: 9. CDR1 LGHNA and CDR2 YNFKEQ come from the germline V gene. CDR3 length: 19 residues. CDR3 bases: TGTGCCAGCAGCCAAGATGGGCTAGCGGGGGGTTCTACCTACAATGAGCAGTTCTTC. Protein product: CASSQDGLAGGSTYNEQFF.

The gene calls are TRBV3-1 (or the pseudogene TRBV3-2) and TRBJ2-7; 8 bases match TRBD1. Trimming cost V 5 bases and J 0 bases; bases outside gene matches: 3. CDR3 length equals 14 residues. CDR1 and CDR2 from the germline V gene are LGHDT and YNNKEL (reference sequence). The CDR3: CASSTTGGSYEQYF. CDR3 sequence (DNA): TGTGCCAGCAGCACCACAGGGGGCTCCTACGAGCAGTACTTC.

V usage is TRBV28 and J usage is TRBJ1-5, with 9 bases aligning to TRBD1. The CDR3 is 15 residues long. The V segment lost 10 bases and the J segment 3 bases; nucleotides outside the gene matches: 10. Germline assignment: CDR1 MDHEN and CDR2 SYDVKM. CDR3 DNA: TGTGCCACCCGGGACAGGGTGAGTTCCAATCAGCCCCAGCATTTT. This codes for CATRDRVSSNQPQHF.

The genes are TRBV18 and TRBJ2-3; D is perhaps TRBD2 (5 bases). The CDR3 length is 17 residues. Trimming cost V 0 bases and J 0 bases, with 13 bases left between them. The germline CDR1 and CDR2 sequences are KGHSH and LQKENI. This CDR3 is CASSPPVISASTDTQYF. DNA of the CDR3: TGTGCCAGCTCACCACCGGTAATTAGCGCAAGCACAGATACGCAGTATTTT.

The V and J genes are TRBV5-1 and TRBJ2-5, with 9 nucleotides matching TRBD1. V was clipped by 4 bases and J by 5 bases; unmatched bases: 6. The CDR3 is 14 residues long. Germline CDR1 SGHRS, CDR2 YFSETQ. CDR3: CASSGAGTGETQYF. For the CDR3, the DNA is TGCGCCAGCAGCGGAGCCGGGACAGGGGAGACCCAGTACTTC.

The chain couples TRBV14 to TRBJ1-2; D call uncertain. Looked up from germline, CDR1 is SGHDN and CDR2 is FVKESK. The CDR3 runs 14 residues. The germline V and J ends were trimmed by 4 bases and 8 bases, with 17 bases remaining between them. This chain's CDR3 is CASSRQRSFGGYTF. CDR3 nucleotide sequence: TGTGCCAGCAGCCGCCAAAGGAGCTTCGGAGGCTACACCTTC.

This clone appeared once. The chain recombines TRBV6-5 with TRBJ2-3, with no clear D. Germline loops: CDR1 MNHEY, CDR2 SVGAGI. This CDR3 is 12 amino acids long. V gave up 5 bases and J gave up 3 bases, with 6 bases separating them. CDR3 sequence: CASSTLTDTQYF. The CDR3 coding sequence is TGTGCCAGCAGTACTCTTACAGATACGCAGTATTTT.

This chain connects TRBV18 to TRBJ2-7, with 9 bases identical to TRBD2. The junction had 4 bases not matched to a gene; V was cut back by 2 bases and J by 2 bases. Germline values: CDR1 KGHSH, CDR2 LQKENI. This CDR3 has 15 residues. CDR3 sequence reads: CASSPAASGAYEQYF. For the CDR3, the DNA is TGTGCCAGCTCACCAGCGGCTAGCGGGGCCTACGAGCAGTACTTC.

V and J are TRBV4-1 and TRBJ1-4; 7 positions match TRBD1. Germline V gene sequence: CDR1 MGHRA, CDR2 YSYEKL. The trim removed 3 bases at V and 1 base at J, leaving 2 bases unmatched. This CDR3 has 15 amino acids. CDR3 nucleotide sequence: TGCGCCAGCAGCCAGACAGGGCTAACTAATGAAAAACTGTTTTTT. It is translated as CASSQTGLTNEKLFF.

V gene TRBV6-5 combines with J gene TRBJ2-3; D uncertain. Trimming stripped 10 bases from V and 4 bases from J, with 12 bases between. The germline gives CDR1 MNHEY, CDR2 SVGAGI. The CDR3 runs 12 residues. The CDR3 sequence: CATSVVPDTQYF. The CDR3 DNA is TGTGCCACTTCGGTTGTCCCAGATACGCAGTATTTT.

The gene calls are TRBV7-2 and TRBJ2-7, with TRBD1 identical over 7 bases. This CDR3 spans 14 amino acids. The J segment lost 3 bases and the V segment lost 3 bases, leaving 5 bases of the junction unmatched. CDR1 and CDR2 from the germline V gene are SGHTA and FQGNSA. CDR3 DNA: TGTGCCAGCAGCTTCAGACAGGGCTTCTACGAGCAGTACTTC. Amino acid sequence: CASSFRQGFYEQYF.